This TCR beta chain was obtained from a study of T cell repertoires in cytomegalovirus infection. Background on the study: Public TCR beta signatures provided an indication of both CMV infection and a matching HLA type. Study results and caveats: Carriers of CMV plus the relevant HLA were identified by cumulative public TCR beta family frequency.

Trimming stripped 4 bases from V and 6 bases from J, with 9 bases between. The CDR3 is 13 amino acids. There are many counts of this clonotype. Its matching antigen is unknown. TCRdb re-called the reads with MiXCR, one entry per CDR3 protein. The table shows about 200,000 distinct CDR3 sequences, with approximately 9.7% occurring only once. The V call is TRBV12-3 or TRBV12-4, the J call TRBJ2-2, with D perhaps TRBD1 or TRBD2 (6 bases each). The sequence was obtained from a human donor in good health (CMV status not recorded). Some clones in this sample may be carry-over from other donors' samples. The sample was PBMCs. The CDR3 loop is CASSSGGPGELFF. In nucleotides, the CDR3 is TGTGCCAGCAGTTCCGGGGGCCCCGGGGAGCTGTTTTTT.